These 21 T cell receptor beta chains share one sample of origin, sequenced in a study of OX40 agonist ivuxolimab in advanced cancers. Repertoires were generated with immunoSEQ multiplex PCR, while TCRdb's copy carries only in-frame clones and drops some. Seen here are about 84,000 clones, around 94% observed once, and the top ten hold roughly 9.6%. Sequenced here: CD4+ or CD8+ T cells sorted from blood, sampled in a trial of the OX40 agonist ivuxolimab. The receptors derive from an adult with an advanced solid tumor such as melanoma, head and neck, liver or kidney cancer.

V and J are TRBV30 and TRBJ2-7, with D perhaps matching TRBD1 or TRBD2 (6 bases each). This CDR3 has 14 residues. Deletions cut 0 bases from V and 4 bases from J, with 13 bases between. CDR1 is GTSNPN, CDR2 SVGIG, per germline (reference sequence). Here the CDR3 reads CAWSVGGGGYEQYF. DNA of the CDR3: TGTGCCTGGAGTGTGGGCGGAGGGGGTTACGAGCAGTACTTC. Combining the CDR3 with reference TRBV30 and TRBJ2-7 gives the whole variable domain SQTIHQWPATLVQPVGSPLSLECTVEGTSNPNLYWYRQAAGRGLQLLFYSVGIGQISSEVPQNLSASRPQDRQFILSSKKLLLSDSGFYLCAWSVGGGGYEQYFGPGTRLTVT.

This clone appeared a few times. This chain uses TRBV5-5 with TRBJ2-3; D perhaps matches TRBD1 (6 bases). The germline V and J ends were trimmed by 4 bases and 0 bases, with 12 bases remaining between them. There are 15 residues in the CDR3. Germline-derived CDR1 and CDR2 are SGHKS and YYEKEE (reference sequence). The CDR3 bases are TGTGCCAGCAGCCAGTACGGACAGAGCACAGATACGCAGTATTTT. Translated: CASSQYGQSTDTQYF.

This chain joins TRBV6-1 and TRBJ1-1; TRBD1 matches at 7 bases. The CDR3 has 15 amino acids. V gave up 3 bases and J gave up 7 bases; unmatched junction bases: 11. Per the germline V gene, CDR1 is MNHNS and CDR2 is SASEGT. CDR3 DNA sequence: TGTGCCAGCAGTGATGCCAGGGGGTGGCCCTTTGAAGCTTTCTTT. Encoded protein: CASSDARGWPFEAFF.

CDR3 coding DNA: TGTGCCAGCAGCTTAGGTGGCCCGTGGGCTGAAGCTTTCTTT. Its protein is CASSLGGPWAEAFF. The V gene is TRBV7-6, the J gene TRBJ1-1; no firm D call. Germline CDR1 is SGHVS and CDR2 is FNYEAQ. The CDR3 totals 14 residues. The V and J ends lost 1 base and 6 bases respectively, with 12 bases between them.

This chain uses TRBV7-2 with TRBJ2-1; D remains unclear. CDR3 length: 15 amino acids. Germline loops: CDR1 SGHTA, CDR2 FQGNSA. Trimming pared 5 bases from V and 2 bases from J, leaving 13 bases between. The CDR3 reads CASSPGGGAYNEQFF. The CDR3 coding sequence is TGTGCCAGCAGCCCTGGTGGCGGCGCCTACAATGAGCAGTTCTTC.

The gene calls are TRBV9 and TRBJ2-5; either TRBD1 or TRBD2 may supply D (5 bases each). Trimming took off 4 bases at V and 4 bases at J, with 17 bases between the two ends. This CDR3 is built from 15 residues. CDR1 SGDLS and CDR2 YYNGEE come from the germline V gene. The DNA for the CDR3 is TGTGCCAGCAGCAACCCGGGACCACGTCGAGAGACCCAGTACTTC. Translating it yields CASSNPGPRRETQYF.

V is TRBV7-9 and J is TRBJ2-7; TRBD2 agrees at 9 bases. This CDR3 region has 15 residues. The trim removed 5 bases at V and 3 bases at J, leaving 8 bases unmatched. In germline, CDR1 is SEHNR, CDR2 FQNEAQ (reference sequence). The CDR3 sequence: CASSPRLAEGYEQYF. Written as DNA, the CDR3 is TGTGCCAGCAGCCCTAGACTAGCGGAAGGCTACGAGCAGTACTTC.

This clone has more than one count but fewer than ten. Other nucleotide sequences from this sample produce the same CDR3. V usage is TRBV6-1 and J usage is TRBJ2-5; 11 bases line up with TRBD2. After removal of 2 bases from V and 1 base from J, the junction contained 3 bases not matched to a gene. Germline values: CDR1 MNHNS, CDR2 SASEGT. The CDR3 runs 16 residues. CDR3 residues: CASSELAGGPQETQYF. In DNA form, the CDR3 reads TGTGCCAGCAGTGAATTAGCGGGAGGGCCCCAAGAGACCCAGTACTTC.

The chain links TRBV6-6 to TRBJ1-5; tentative D call: TRBD1 (5 bases). From germline, CDR1 is MNHNY and CDR2 SVGAGI (reference sequence). The CDR3 is made up of 13 amino acids. V was shortened by 2 bases and J by 4 bases, with 6 bases between the two germline ends. CDR3 nucleotide sequence: TGTGCCAGCAGTTACCCAGGGAATCAGCCCCAGCATTTT. Protein sequence: CASSYPGNQPQHF.

The CDR3: CASSMWDTQETQYF. CDR3 DNA sequence: TGTGCCAGCAGCATGTGGGACACCCAAGAGACCCAGTACTTC. This chain links TRBV7-9 with TRBJ2-5; tentative D call: TRBD1 (6 bases). The CDR3 is 14 amino acids. V was pared by 5 bases and J by 1 base, with 11 bases between. Germline loops: CDR1 SEHNR, CDR2 FQNEAQ (reference sequence).

The V call is TRBV27, the J call TRBJ1-2; D might be TRBD1 (5 bases). Germline loops: CDR1 MNHEY, CDR2 SMNVEV (reference sequence). The CDR3 consists of 13 residues. V was cut by 3 bases and J by 5 bases, with 10 bases left in between. The DNA for the CDR3 is TGTGCCAGCAGTTTTGACAGAGGTTATGGCTACACCTTC. Translated, it gives CASSFDRGYGYTF.

The V and J genes are TRBV6-6 and TRBJ2-7; no definite D call. Germline CDR1 reads MNHNY; CDR2 reads SVGAGI (reference sequence). The CDR3 has 12 residues. V was shortened by 6 bases and J by 0 bases, with 6 bases between the two germline ends. This CDR3 is CASSRPSYEQYF. The DNA of the CDR3 is TGTGCCAGCAGCCGGCCCTCCTACGAGCAGTACTTC.

Regarding this clone: The junction departs from the called germline gene at one end, perhaps through a read error. The V call is TRBV6-5, the J call TRBJ2-7, with a tentative D call TRBD2 (5 bases). The CDR3 is 11 amino acids. In germline, CDR1 is MNHEY, CDR2 SVGAGI. The chain's CDR3 is CASSYDGIQHF. CDR3 nucleotide sequence: TGTGCCAGCAGTTACGACGGGATCCAGCACTTC.

The count of this clone is one. The V gene is TRBV7-6, the J gene TRBJ1-1, with D hard to call. CDR3 length: 16 residues. V was pared by 1 base and J by 1 base, with 13 bases between. Germline-derived CDR1 and CDR2 are SGHVS and FNYEAQ. The CDR3, as DNA: TGTGCCAGCAGCTTAGGAGGGATAGGGTGGAACACTGAAGCTTTCTTT. Translated: CASSLGGIGWNTEAFF. The complete variable domain, with remaining parts taken from reference TRBV7-6 and TRBJ1-1, reads GAGVSQSPRYKVTKRGQDVALRCDPISGHVSLYWYRQALGQGPEFLTYFNYEAQQDKSGLPNDRFSAERPEGSISTLTIQRTEQRDSAMYRCASSLGGIGWNTEAFFGQGTRLTVV.

The chain couples TRBV4-3 to TRBJ2-1, with TRBD2 as a possible D gene (5 bases). Trimming pared 3 bases from V and 1 base from J, leaving 16 bases between. The CDR3 has 17 amino acids. Per germline, CDR1 LGHNA and CDR2 YSLEER. CDR3 coding DNA: TGCGCCAGCAGCCATGGGTCGGGGAGAGTATCCTACAATGAGCAGTTCTTC. It translates to CASSHGSGRVSYNEQFF.

This clone was picked up one time. The chain recombines TRBV9 with TRBJ2-7, with 7 bases that match TRBD2. CDR3 length: 14 residues. V shed 3 bases, J shed 5 bases, and the junction held 8 bases outside the gene matches. From germline, CDR1 is SGDLS and CDR2 YYNGEE. The CDR3 DNA sequence: TGTGCCAGCAGCGCCTGGGACTACCCCCACGAGCAGTACTTC. Translated: CASSAWDYPHEQYF.

The genes are TRBV19 and TRBJ2-1; D perhaps matches TRBD2 (5 bases). The CDR3 sequence is 15 residues long. V was pared by 3 bases and J by 3 bases, with 12 bases between. Germline lookup yields CDR1 LNHDA and CDR2 SQIVND (reference sequence). The CDR3 protein is CASSIRAEIYNEQFF. The CDR3 DNA reads as TGTGCCAGTAGTATCCGAGCGGAAATCTACAATGAGCAGTTCTTC.

This chain connects TRBV28 to TRBJ2-5; TRBD1 agrees at 8 bases. CDR1 is MDHEN and CDR2 is SYDVKM in the germline V gene. Losses at the gene ends were 5 bases for V and 5 bases for J; bases not matched to a gene: 7. The CDR3 has 14 residues. The CDR3 loop is CASSPAGGRETQYF. The CDR3 coding sequence is TGTGCCAGCAGTCCCGCAGGGGGCCGGGAGACCCAGTACTTC.

This clone appeared once. V usage is TRBV19 and J usage is TRBJ2-7; 8 nucleotides line up with TRBD1. V trimming: 3 bases; J trimming: 1 base; junction bases outside the gene matches: 5. Germline V gene sequence: CDR1 LNHDA, CDR2 SQIVND (reference sequence). The length of the CDR3 is 15 residues. CDR3 in DNA: TGTGCCAGTAGTATCCTAGGACAGGGTTCCTACGAGCAGTACTTC. It encodes CASSILGQGSYEQYF.

The chain is built from TRBV28 and TRBJ2-2, with unresolved D. CDR3 length: 16 amino acids. The ends were cut back, 6 bases at V and 1 base at J, with 15 bases in the middle. Germline assignment: CDR1 MDHEN and CDR2 SYDVKM. The DNA of the CDR3 is TGTGCCAGCAGGTCTCTGGTACAGCAGAACACCGGGGAGCTGTTTTTT. This encodes CASRSLVQQNTGELFF.

The genes are TRBV7-8 and TRBJ2-1; unclear D gene. Germline CDR1 reads SGHVS; CDR2 reads FQNEAQ. The CDR3 loop spans 15 amino acids. Trimming removed 4 bases from V and 3 bases from J, with 13 bases in between. In DNA form, the CDR3 reads TGTGCCAGCAGCTCATTCAGTCCGCGCTACAATGAGCAGTTCTTC. This sequence encodes CASSSFSPRYNEQFF. Filled out from reference TRBV7-8 and TRBJ2-1, the complete variable domain reads GAGVSQSPRYKVAKRGQDVALRCDPISGHVSLFWYQQALGQGPEFLTYFQNEAQLDKSGLPSDRFFAERPEGSVSTLKIQRTQQEDSAVYLCASSSFSPRYNEQFFGPGTRLTVL.